This T cell receptor beta chain was identified in a study of blood T cell repertoires in COVID-19. In the study overall: Some COVID-19 samples were acute and others convalescent; all came from the United States, Italy and Spain. From T cells, B-cell-depleted T cells, or PBMCs came the material, which was cDNA or gDNA.

With 4 bases clipped from V and 2 bases from J, the junction kept 6 bases outside the gene matches. CDR1 and CDR2 from the germline V gene are SGHRS and YFSETQ. This CDR3 spans 17 amino acids. Original methodology: Amplification of reference gene primers was used by the study to estimate nucleated cell counts. Libraries were prepared by immunoSEQ multiplex PCR; TCRdb keeps only in-frame clonotypes and omits some of them. The DNA was the basis for D and trimming; V, J and clone size are from that table. The data show 200,000 to 250,000 clones, 86% seen once. In its sample, this clone was seen a few times.

The sample taken for sequencing was peripheral blood. The sequence was collected from a woman between 45 and 60 years old with acute or convalescent COVID-19. The chain carries TRBV5-1 and TRBJ2-3, with TRBD2 matching 14 bases. CDR3 DNA: TGCGCCAGCAGCCCGACTAGCGGGGGGGCTAACACAGATACGCAGTATTTT. The encoded protein is CASSPTSGGANTDTQYF.